This paragraph reports one T cell receptor beta chain. Its antigen remains unknown. All sequencing subjects had displayed CD8+CD57+ cell expansion on flow cytometry. This record comes from a study of CD8+CD57+ T cells in acquired aplastic anemia. Study-level findings and limits: Levels of CD8+ Simpson's diversity were not significantly distinct in patients versus controls.

Genomic DNA, the template, was used for profiling of the TCR beta VDJ and CDR3. MiXCR, run by TCRdb on the reads, gives a single entry per CDR3 protein. The data contain 150,000 to 200,000 distinct CDR3 sequences, 71% of them singletons. The sample consisted of sorted CD4+, CD8+, or CD8+CD57+ T cells (not recorded which) from PBMCs. The sequence was obtained from a human donor with aplastic anemia.

The CDR3 loop is CASTPGFNSPLHF. In DNA, the CDR3 is TGTGCCAGTACTCCGGGTTTCAATTCACCCCTCCACTTT. V usage is TRBV19 and J usage is TRBJ1-6; D unresolved. Germline V gene lookup returns CDR1 LNHDA and CDR2 SQIVND (reference sequence). V was cut by 7 bases and J by 7 bases, with 11 bases left in between. CDR3 length equals 13 residues.